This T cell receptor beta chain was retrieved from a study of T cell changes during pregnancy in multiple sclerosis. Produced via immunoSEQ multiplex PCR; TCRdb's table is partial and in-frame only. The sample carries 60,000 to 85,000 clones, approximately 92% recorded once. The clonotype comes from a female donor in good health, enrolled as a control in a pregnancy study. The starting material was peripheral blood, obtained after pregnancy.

DNA of the CDR3: TGTGCCAGCTCTCGGGAGATGAGCTCCTATAATTCACCCCTCCACTTT. Translating it yields CASSREMSSYNSPLHF. The chain recombines TRBV18 with TRBJ1-6; D unclear. Germline-derived CDR1 and CDR2 are KGHSH and LQKENI. The CDR3 consists of 16 residues. Trimming stripped 6 bases from V and 0 bases from J, with 12 bases between. Together with reference TRBV18 and TRBJ1-6, the CDR3 gives the full variable domain: NAGVMQNPRHLVRRRGQEARLRCSPMKGHSHVYWYRQLPEEGLKFMVYLQKENIIDESGMPKERFSAEFPKEGPSILRIQQVVRGDSAAYFCASSREMSSYNSPLHFGNGTRLTVT.